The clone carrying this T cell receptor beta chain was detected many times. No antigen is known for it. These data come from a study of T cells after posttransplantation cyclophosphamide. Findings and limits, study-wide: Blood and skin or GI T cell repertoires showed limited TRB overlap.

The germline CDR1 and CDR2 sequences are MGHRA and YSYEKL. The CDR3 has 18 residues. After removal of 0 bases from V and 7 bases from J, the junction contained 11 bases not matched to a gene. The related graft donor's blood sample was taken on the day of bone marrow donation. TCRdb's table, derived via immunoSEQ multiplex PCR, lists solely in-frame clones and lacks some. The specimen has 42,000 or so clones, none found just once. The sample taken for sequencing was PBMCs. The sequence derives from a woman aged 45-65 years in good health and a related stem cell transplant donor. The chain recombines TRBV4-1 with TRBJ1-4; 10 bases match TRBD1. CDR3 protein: CASSQEVGTGAGGEKLFF. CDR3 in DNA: TGCGCCAGCAGCCAAGAGGTGGGGACAGGGGCCGGAGGTGAAAAACTGTTTTTT.